Presented here are 10 T cell receptor beta chains from one specimen sequenced in a study of tumor and adjacent non-tumor tissue in lung cancer. Three rounds of nested PCR, following a modified ARM-PCR protocol, produced the TCRbeta library. TCRdb reprocessed the multiplex PCR reads with MiXCR, giving one entry per CDR3 protein. The sample has some 200,000 distinct CDR3 sequences, about 76% seen once. The template was RNA from unsorted bulk tissue. The sequenced material came from lung tumor tissue. These receptors originate from a man aged 55 to 70 with non-small cell lung cancer.

A word on this clonotype: This may be a read error: a much more frequent sequence differs by one nucleotide. J is TRBJ1-1 and V is TRBV6-1; a possible D gene is TRBD1 (5 bases). V dropped 7 bases and J dropped 0 bases, with 12 bases sitting between them. Germline CDR1 and CDR2: MNHNS and SASEGT. The CDR3 extends over 14 amino acids. Here the CDR3 reads CASTREAMNTEAFF. In nucleotides, the CDR3 is TGTGCCAGCACCAGGGAGGCGATGAACACTGAAGCTTTCTTT.

As regards this clonotype: A junction boundary mismatches the germline segment, possibly from a read error. The chain combines TRBV20-1 with TRBJ2-2; 9 bases are a match to TRBD2. CDR1 and CDR2 from the germline V gene are DFQATT and SNEGSKA (reference sequence). This CDR3 has 18 amino acids. The CDR3 bases are TGCAGTGTTAGAGATGGTGGTAGCGGGAGTCGGGGCACCGGGGAGCTGTTTTTT. Translating gives CSVRDGGSGSRGTGELFF.

Of note for this clonotype: Just one base apart from a much larger clone, this may be a read error. Likely a read error: the CDR3 ends without its conserved phenylalanine or tryptophan. This chain connects TRBV4-1 to TRBJ2-1; 7 bases are shared with TRBD1. The CDR3 is 14 residues long. Germline CDR1 and CDR2: MGHRA and YSYEKL. V was clipped by 1 base and J by 5 bases; unmatched bases: 2. CDR3 bases: TGCGCCAGCAGCCAAGGGGACAGAAACAATGAGCAGTTCTTA. This codes for CASSQGDRNNEQFL.

Points on this clonotype: The junction departs from germline at one end; a sequencing error may be responsible. The chain recombines TRBV4-2 with TRBJ1-3; D may be TRBD1 (5 bases). The germline V gene has CDR1 LGHNA and CDR2 YNFKEQ. The CDR3 length is 15 residues. The CDR3 here is CASNQDGTSGNTIYF. The CDR3 DNA reads TGCGCCAGCAACCAAGATGGGACCTCTGGAAACACCATATATTTT.

Comments on this clonotype: A much larger clone lies a single base off, so this may be a read error. The chain is built from TRBV20-1 and TRBJ1-1; 8 positions match TRBD1. This CDR3 contains 13 residues. Germline CDR1 reads DFQATT; CDR2 reads SNEGSKA (reference sequence). CDR3 nucleotides: TGCAGTGCCGACAGGGGTAAGAACACTGAAACTTTCTTT. Its translation: CSADRGKNTETFF.

About this clonotype itself: A read error may produce the germline difference seen at one junction end. J is TRBJ2-1 and V is TRBV11-3, with 11 nucleotides matching TRBD2. The CDR3 sequence is 15 residues long. Germline V lookup: CDR1 SGHNT, CDR2 YENEEA. CDR3 protein: CPSSLDGLAGNELFF. The CDR3 region has the DNA TGTCCCAGCAGTCTAGATGGACTAGCGGGCAATGAGCTGTTCTTC.

Comments on this clonotype: This may be a read error: a much more frequent sequence differs by one nucleotide. The chain uses TRBV7-8 and TRBJ1-6; maybe TRBD1 (5 bases). The length of the CDR3 is 17 residues. CDR1 is SGHVS, CDR2 FQNEAQ, per germline. The CDR3 region has the DNA TGTACCAGCAGCTTACTTGGGCAGGGCTCCTATAATTCACCCCTCCACTTT. Translating it yields CTSSLLGQGSYNSPLHF.

Turning to this clonotype: Because the CDR3 is missing its conserved closing phenylalanine or tryptophan, this is likely a read error. V usage is TRBV4-2 and J usage is TRBJ1-1; no definite D call. V lost 0 bases and J lost 4, with 12 bases in between. The CDR3 sequence is 15 residues long. In germline, CDR1 is LGHNA, CDR2 YNFKEQ. CDR3 residues: CASSQDPDSSTEAFS. The CDR3 DNA reads TGTGCCAGCAGCCAAGATCCTGATAGCAGCACTGAAGCTTTCTCT.

Comment on this clonotype: A junction boundary mismatches the germline segment, possibly from a read error. V usage is TRBV11-2 and J usage is TRBJ2-3, with 8 bases fitting TRBD2. This CDR3 contains 19 residues. Germline CDR1 and CDR2: SGHAT and FQNNGV. The DNA for the CDR3 is TGTGCCAGCATCGACAGCGGGACTAGGGGCGCTAGGGACACAGATACGCATTATTTT. Its protein product is CASIDSGTRGARDTDTHYF.

This clonotype was picked up many times. The chain carries TRBV11-2 and TRBJ2-3, with D possibly matching TRBD2 (5 bases). Germline V gene data show CDR1 as SGHAT and CDR2 as FQNNGV. V lost 0 bases and J lost 8, with 12 bases in between. The length of the CDR3 is 14 residues. The CDR3 DNA reads as TGTGCCAGCAGCTTAGATAGGAATGAGGGTACGCAGTATTTT. As protein: CASSLDRNEGTQYF.